This is a list of T cell receptor beta chains from one sample in a study of T-cell reconstitution after alpha-beta-depleted transplantation in children. TCRdb recomputed calls from the PCR reads with MiXCR, one row per CDR3 protein. The sample has fewer than 250,000 distinct CDR3 sequences, 6.5% to 10% seen once. Sample: PBMCs, mostly from graft donor cells, taken 180 days after TCRalphabeta/CD19-depleted stem cell transplant. Receptors originate from a male patient younger than 18 who had a stem cell transplant for acute lymphoblastic leukemia, so the T cells may come from the graft donor. CDR3s include the opening cysteine and the closing phenylalanine or tryptophan. The order of the fields is V gene, CDR3 protein.

v_call: TRBV7-8
cdr3_aa: CASSLGQYQETQYF

v_call: TRBV20-1
cdr3_aa: CSARDPGRQGDYEQYF

v_call: TRBV7-2
cdr3_aa: CASSSVGLHSSYEQYF

v_call: TRBV29-1
cdr3_aa: CSASDRGYGYTF

v_call: TRBV5-4
cdr3_aa: CASSRLDTQYF

v_call: TRBV15
cdr3_aa: CATSRDLTAGANVLTF

v_call: TRBV20-1
cdr3_aa: CSASPTSGGTDTQYF

v_call: TRBV20-1
cdr3_aa: CSPSLTGAYGYTF

v_call: TRBV24-1
cdr3_aa: CATRAGGSSYNEQFF

v_call: TRBV5-1
cdr3_aa: CASSRPGQPANTGELFF

v_call: TRBV18
cdr3_aa: CASSLPDRAPATQYF

v_call: TRBV5-1
cdr3_aa: CASSPTAGVLTDTQYF

v_call: TRBV18
cdr3_aa: CASSPGQSPPYEQYF

v_call: TRBV5-1
cdr3_aa: CASRSGQGVKNEQFF

v_call: TRBV3-1
cdr3_aa: CASSHYATNEKLFF